This T cell receptor beta chain emerged from a study of human T cells and chemical hapten exposure. Study outcomes and limitations: No change in TCRs above 1 in 1000 frequency was produced by DPC sensitization.

V gave up 3 bases and J gave up 8 bases, with 11 bases separating them. The CDR3 loop spans 13 amino acids. The germline gives CDR1 DFQATT, CDR2 SNEGSKA (reference sequence). The sample's time point: patch test 1, 2 weeks after DPC sensitization. Treatment here: therapeutic diphenylcyclopropenone sensitization with weekly scalp DPC. TCRdb analysed the RACE reads with MiXCR anew, one entry per CDR3 protein. The sample records 150,000 to 200,000 distinct CDR3 sequences, more than 12% being singletons. As regards this clonotype: Its target is unknown.

The sample here was whole blood, taken in connection with sensitization to the hapten diphenylcyclopropenone (DPC). This TCR derives from a woman aged 25-40 years with alopecia areata. Some clones in this sample may be carry-over from other donors' samples. The rearrangement joins TRBV20-1 to TRBJ1-6; D ambiguous. The chain's CDR3 is CSARVQEHSPLHF. Written as DNA, the CDR3 is TGCAGTGCTAGGGTGCAGGAGCATTCACCCCTCCACTTT.